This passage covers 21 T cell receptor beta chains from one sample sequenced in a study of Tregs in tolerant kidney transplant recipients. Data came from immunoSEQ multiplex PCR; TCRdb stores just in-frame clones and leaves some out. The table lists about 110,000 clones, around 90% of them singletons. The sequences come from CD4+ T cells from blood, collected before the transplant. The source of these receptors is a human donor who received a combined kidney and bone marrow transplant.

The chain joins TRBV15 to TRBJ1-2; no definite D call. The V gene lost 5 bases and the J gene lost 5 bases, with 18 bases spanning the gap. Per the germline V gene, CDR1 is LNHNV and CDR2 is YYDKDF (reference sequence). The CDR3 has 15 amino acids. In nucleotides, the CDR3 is TGTGCCACCAGCGAGAGTATGAGGAGAGGGTATGGCTACACCTTC. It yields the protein CATSESMRRGYGYTF.

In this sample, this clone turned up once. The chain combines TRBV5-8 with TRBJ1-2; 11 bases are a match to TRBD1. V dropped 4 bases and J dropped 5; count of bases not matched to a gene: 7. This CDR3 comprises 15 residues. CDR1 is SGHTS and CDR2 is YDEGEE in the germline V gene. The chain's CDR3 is CASSLTGQGVYGYTF. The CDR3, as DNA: TGTGCCAGCAGCCTAACGGGACAGGGGGTATATGGCTACACCTTC.

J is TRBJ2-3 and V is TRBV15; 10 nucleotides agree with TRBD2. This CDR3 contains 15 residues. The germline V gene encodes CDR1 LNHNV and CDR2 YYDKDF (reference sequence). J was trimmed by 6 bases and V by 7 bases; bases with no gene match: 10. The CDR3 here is CATMSGRARSDTQYF. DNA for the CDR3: TGTGCCACCATGAGCGGGAGGGCCCGGAGTGATACGCAGTATTTT.

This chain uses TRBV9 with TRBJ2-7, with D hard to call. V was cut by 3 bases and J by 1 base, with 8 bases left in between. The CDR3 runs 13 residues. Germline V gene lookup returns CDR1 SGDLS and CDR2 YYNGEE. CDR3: CASSARGSYEQYF. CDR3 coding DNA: TGTGCCAGCAGCGCCCGAGGATCCTACGAGCAGTACTTC. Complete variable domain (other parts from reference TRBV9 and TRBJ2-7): DSGVTQTPKHLITATGQRVTLRCSPRSGDLSVYWYQQSLDQGLQFLIQYYNGEERAKGNILERFSAQQFPDLHSELNLSSLELGDSALYFCASSARGSYEQYFGPGTRLTVT.

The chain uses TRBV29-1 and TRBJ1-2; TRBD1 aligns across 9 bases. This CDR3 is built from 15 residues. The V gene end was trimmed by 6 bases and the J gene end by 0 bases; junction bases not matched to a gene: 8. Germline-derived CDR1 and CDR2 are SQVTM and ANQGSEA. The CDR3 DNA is TGCAGCGTACCACAGGGGGCTATTTCTAACTATGGCTACACCTTC. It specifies CSVPQGAISNYGYTF.

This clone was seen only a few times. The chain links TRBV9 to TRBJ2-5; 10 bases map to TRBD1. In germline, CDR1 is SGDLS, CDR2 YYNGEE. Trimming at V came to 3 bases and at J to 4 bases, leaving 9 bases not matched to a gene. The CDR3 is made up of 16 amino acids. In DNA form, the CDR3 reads TGTGCCAGCAGCGCTCGACAGGGGGCCAGGGGAGAGACCCAGTACTTC. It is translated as CASSARQGARGETQYF.

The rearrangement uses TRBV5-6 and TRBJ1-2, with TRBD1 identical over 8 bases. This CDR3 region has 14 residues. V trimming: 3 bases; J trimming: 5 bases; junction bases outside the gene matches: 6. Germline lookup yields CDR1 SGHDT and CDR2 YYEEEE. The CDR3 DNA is TGTGCCAGCAGCTGGCGGGACAGGATGTATGGCTACACCTTC. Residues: CASSWRDRMYGYTF.

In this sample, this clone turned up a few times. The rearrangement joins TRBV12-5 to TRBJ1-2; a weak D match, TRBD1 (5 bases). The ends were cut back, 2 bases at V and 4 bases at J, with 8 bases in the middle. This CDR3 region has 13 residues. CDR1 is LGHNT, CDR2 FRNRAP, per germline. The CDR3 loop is CASGLIDSYGYTF. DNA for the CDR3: TGTGCTAGTGGTTTGATTGACAGCTATGGCTACACCTTC.

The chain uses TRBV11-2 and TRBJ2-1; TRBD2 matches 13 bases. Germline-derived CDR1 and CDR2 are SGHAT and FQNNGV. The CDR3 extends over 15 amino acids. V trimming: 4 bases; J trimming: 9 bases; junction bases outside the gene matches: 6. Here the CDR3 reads CASSWGLAGIGEQFF. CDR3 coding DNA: TGTGCCAGCAGCTGGGGACTAGCGGGAATAGGTGAGCAGTTCTTC.

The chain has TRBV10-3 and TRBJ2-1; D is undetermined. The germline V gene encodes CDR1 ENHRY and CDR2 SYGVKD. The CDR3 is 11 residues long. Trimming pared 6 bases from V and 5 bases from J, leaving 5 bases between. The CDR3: CAIRADNEQFF. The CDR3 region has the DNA TGTGCCATCAGGGCCGACAATGAGCAGTTCTTC.

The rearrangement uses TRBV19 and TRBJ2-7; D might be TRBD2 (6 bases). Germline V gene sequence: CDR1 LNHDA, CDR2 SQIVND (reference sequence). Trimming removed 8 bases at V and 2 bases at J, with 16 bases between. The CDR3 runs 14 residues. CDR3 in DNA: TGTGCCAGTTTTGGAGGGCCCCCAGCCTACGAGCAGTACTTC. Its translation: CASFGGPPAYEQYF.

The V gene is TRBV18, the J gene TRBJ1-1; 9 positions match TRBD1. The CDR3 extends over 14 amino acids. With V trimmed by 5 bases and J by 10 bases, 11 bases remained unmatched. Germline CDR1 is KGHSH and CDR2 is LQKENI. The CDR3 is CASSAWTGAGGAFF. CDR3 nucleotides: TGTGCCAGCTCAGCCTGGACAGGGGCTGGGGGAGCTTTCTTT.

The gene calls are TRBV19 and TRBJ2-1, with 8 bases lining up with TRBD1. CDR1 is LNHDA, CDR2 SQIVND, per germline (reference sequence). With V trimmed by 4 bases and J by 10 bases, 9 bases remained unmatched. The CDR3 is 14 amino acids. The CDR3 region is CASSSGQGFREQFF. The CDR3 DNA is TGTGCCAGTAGTAGCGGACAGGGTTTCAGGGAGCAGTTCTTC.

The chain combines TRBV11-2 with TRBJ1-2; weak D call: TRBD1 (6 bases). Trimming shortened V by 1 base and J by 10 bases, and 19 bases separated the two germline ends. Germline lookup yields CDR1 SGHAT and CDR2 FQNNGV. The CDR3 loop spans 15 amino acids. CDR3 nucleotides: TGTGCCAGCAGCTTAGTGGGAAACCTTAACAGGGACTACACCTTC. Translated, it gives CASSLVGNLNRDYTF.

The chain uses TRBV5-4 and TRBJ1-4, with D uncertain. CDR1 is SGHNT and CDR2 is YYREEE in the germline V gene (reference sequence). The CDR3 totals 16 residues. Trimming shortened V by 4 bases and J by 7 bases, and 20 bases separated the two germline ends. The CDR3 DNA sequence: TGTGCCAGCAGCCGTGGGGTGGGGTCGGGGAGTGAAAAACTGTTTTTT. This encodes CASSRGVGSGSEKLFF.

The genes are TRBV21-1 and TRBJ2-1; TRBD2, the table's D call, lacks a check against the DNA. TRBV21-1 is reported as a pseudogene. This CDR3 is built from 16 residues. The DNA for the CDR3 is TGTGCCAGCAGCAAAGATCGGGGGATCTCCTACAATGAGCAGTTCTTC. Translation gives CASSKDRGISYNEQFF.

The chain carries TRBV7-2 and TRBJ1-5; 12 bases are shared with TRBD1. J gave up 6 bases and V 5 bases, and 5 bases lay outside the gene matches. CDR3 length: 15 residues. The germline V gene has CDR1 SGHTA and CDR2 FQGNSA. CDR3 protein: CASSGTGGAGQPQHF. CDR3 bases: TGTGCCAGCAGCGGGACAGGGGGCGCGGGTCAGCCCCAGCATTTT.

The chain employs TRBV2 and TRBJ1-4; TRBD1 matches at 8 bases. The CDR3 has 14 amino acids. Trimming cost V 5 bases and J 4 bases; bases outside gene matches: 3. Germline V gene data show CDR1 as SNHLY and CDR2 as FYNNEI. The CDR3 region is CASSQGAVNEKLFF. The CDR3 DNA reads TGTGCCAGCAGTCAGGGGGCGGTTAATGAAAAACTGTTTTTT.

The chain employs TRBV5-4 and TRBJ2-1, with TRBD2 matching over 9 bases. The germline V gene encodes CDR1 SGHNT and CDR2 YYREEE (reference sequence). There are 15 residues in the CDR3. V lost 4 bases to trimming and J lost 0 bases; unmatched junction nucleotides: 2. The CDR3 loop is CASSGGGASYNEQFF. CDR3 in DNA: TGTGCCAGCAGCGGCGGGGGGGCCTCCTACAATGAGCAGTTCTTC.

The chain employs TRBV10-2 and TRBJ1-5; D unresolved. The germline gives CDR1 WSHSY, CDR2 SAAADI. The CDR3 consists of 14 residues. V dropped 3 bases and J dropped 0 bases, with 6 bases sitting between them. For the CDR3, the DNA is TGCGCCAGCAGTGACCGTTATAGCAATCAGCCCCAGCATTTT. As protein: CASSDRYSNQPQHF.

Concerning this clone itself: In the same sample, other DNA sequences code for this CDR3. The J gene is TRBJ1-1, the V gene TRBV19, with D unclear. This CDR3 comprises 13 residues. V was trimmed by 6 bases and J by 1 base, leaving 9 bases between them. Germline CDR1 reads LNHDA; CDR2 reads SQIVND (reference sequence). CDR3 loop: CASSRTGNTEAFF. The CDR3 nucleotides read TGTGCCAGTAGCAGGACTGGGAACACTGAAGCTTTCTTT.